The 9 T cell receptor beta chains reported below all come from one sample, sequenced in a study of graft-versus-host responses after intestinal transplantation. Assay used: immunoSEQ multiplex PCR; TCRdb lists only in-frame clones, some missing. The table includes some 96,000 clones, about nine tenths detected once. Sequenced material: PBMCs, taken around 450 days after intestinal transplant. These receptors came from a human patient who received an intestinal transplant, so some T cells may come from the graft donor.

The V and J genes are TRBV7-9 and TRBJ1-1; TRBD1 is a possible D gene (6 bases). Germline values: CDR1 SEHNR, CDR2 FQNEAQ (reference sequence). V was shortened by 1 base and J by 7 bases, with 7 bases between the two germline ends. This CDR3 comprises 12 residues. CDR3 loop: CASSLVRGEAFF. Here the CDR3 DNA reads TGTGCCAGCAGCTTAGTCAGGGGTGAAGCTTTCTTT.

CDR3 protein: CAIRMFASAGNTIYF. The CDR3 nucleotides are TGTGCCATCAGGATGTTCGCATCCGCTGGAAACACCATATATTTT. The chain links TRBV10-3 to TRBJ1-3; the D is unclear. The CDR3 totals 15 residues. V lost 6 bases, J lost 2 bases, and 14 bases lay in between. CDR1 and CDR2 from the germline V gene are ENHRY and SYGVKD.

The chain joins TRBV7-9 to TRBJ2-2; D is ambiguous. V was clipped by 1 base and J by 6 bases, with 3 bases between them. Germline loops: CDR1 SEHNR, CDR2 FQNEAQ (reference sequence). The CDR3 is 12 amino acids. Here the CDR3 DNA reads TGTGCCAGCAGCTTAGGGCCCGGGGAGCTGTTTTTT. This codes for CASSLGPGELFF.

The chain has TRBV29-1 and TRBJ2-6; D unresolved. This CDR3 spans 15 amino acids. V shed 4 bases and J shed 0 bases, with 10 bases lying between them. Germline V gene sequence: CDR1 SQVTM, CDR2 ANQGSEA. As DNA, the CDR3 is TGCAGCGTTGCCTCGGGCCTCTCTGGGGCCAACGTCCTGACTTTC. Amino acid sequence: CSVASGLSGANVLTF.

This clone appeared a single time. The gene calls are TRBV15 and TRBJ1-2, with D perhaps TRBD1 (5 bases). The CDR3 covers 14 residues. V was clipped by 0 bases and J by 6 bases, with 11 bases between them. Germline loops: CDR1 LNHNV, CDR2 YYDKDF (reference sequence). The CDR3 loop reads CATSRDGRDHGYTF. The CDR3, as DNA: TGTGCCACCAGCAGAGATGGCAGGGACCATGGCTACACCTTC.

The V gene is TRBV10-1, the J gene TRBJ1-6, with D hard to call. The length of the CDR3 is 16 residues. Germline V gene sequence: CDR1 WNHNN, CDR2 SYGVQD (reference sequence). V dropped 3 bases and J dropped 7 bases, with 16 bases sitting between them. The CDR3 nucleotides read TGCGCCAGCAGTGATGGATCCGGGTATAGGAATTCACCCCTCCACTTT. Protein sequence: CASSDGSGYRNSPLHF.

This rearrangement joins TRBV9 to TRBJ1-2; D uncertain. Trimming removed 3 bases from V and 2 bases from J, with 5 bases in between. The CDR3 sequence is 12 residues long. Germline loops: CDR1 SGDLS, CDR2 YYNGEE. The CDR3 DNA is TGTGCCAGCAGCGCTGACAACTATGGCTACACCTTC. It encodes CASSADNYGYTF.

As regards this clone: Other nucleotide sequences from this sample produce the same CDR3. The rearrangement links TRBV7-6 to TRBJ2-7, with D unresolved. The CDR3 has 13 amino acids. Germline values: CDR1 SGHVS, CDR2 FNYEAQ. The V end lost 1 base, the J end lost 2 bases, and 6 bases lay between the germline ends. CDR3 nucleotides: TGTGCCAGCAGCTTAGGCGGCCCCTACGAGCAGTACTTC. Translation: CASSLGGPYEQYF.

CDR3 region: CASSLGSRETQYF. DNA for the CDR3: TGCGCCAGCAGCTTGGGCAGTCGGGAGACCCAGTACTTC. The V gene is TRBV5-1, the J gene TRBJ2-5; unclear D gene. The V end lost 0 bases, the J end lost 5 bases, and 8 bases lay between the germline ends. Germline V CDR1 and CDR2: SGHRS, YFSETQ. The CDR3 spans 13 residues. The full variable domain, its missing parts supplied by reference TRBV5-1 and TRBJ2-5, is KAGVTQTPRYLIKTRGQQVTLSCSPISGHRSVSWYQQTPGQGLQFLFEYFSETQRNKGNFPGRFSGRQFSNSRSEMNVSTLELGDSALYLCASSLGSRETQYFGPGTRLLVL.